This T cell receptor beta chain was observed in a study of T cells in tuberculosis. Study in general: In South Africa, adults with active tuberculosis were compared with IGRA-negative and latently infected IGRA-positive adolescents.

Some clones are missing from TCRdb's copy, which holds only in-frame ones; the method was immunoSEQ multiplex PCR. The sample lists about 36,000 clones, 93% occurring once. Overall study results and limits: Shorter CDR3-alpha in active tuberculosis partly drove smaller distances. Smaller distances to GMM-specific TCRs suggested their expansion in active tuberculosis.

A remark on this clone: Antigen unknown.

The CDR3 spans 15 residues. Trimming cost V 6 bases and J 5 bases; bases outside gene matches: 12. The germline gives CDR1 MNHEY, CDR2 SMNVEV (reference sequence). Unsorted cryopreserved PBMC were sequenced, averaging around 100,000 T cells per clinical donor. Sequencing input: PBMCs. This sequence joins TRBV27 and TRBJ1-2; TRBD1 matches at 7 bases. This receptor was identified in a donor between 10 and 35 years old with latent tuberculosis or without tuberculosis infection. The CDR3, as DNA: TGTGCCAGCAGGCCCCGACAGGGTCCGGGTTATGGCTACACCTTC. Its protein product is CASRPRQGPGYGYTF.